This passage covers 27 T cell receptor beta chains from one sample sequenced in a study of OX40 agonist ivuxolimab in advanced cancers. Produced via immunoSEQ multiplex PCR; TCRdb's table is partial and in-frame only. The sample carries tens of thousands of clones, about four fifths recorded once. The material was CD4+ or CD8+ T cells sorted from blood, obtained in a trial of the OX40 agonist ivuxolimab. The receptors stem from an adult with an advanced solid tumor such as melanoma, head and neck, liver or kidney cancer.

This clone has a single count. The CDR3 DNA sequence: TGTGCCAGCAGCTCCTACCAGAACGTAGGTGGCTACACCTTC. Protein: CASSSYQNVGGYTF. The chain combines TRBV28 with TRBJ1-2; D uncertain. This CDR3 is built from 14 residues. Per the germline V gene, CDR1 is MDHEN and CDR2 is SYDVKM. Trimming cost V 6 bases and J 7 bases, with 18 bases left between them.

The V call is TRBV4-1, the J call TRBJ1-4; no clear D gene. V dropped 0 bases and J dropped 4 bases, with 9 bases sitting between them. This CDR3 contains 15 residues. Germline V gene sequence: CDR1 MGHRA, CDR2 YSYEKL. This chain's CDR3 is CASSQDPGRNEKLFF. The CDR3 DNA reads as TGCGCCAGCAGCCAAGATCCCGGGCGTAATGAAAAACTGTTTTTT.

A few counts support this clone. The CDR3 DNA reads as TGTGCCAGCCGGACAGGGGTCTTTAACTATGGCTACACCTTC. The encoded protein is CASRTGVFNYGYTF. The chain links TRBV6-1 to TRBJ1-2; the match to TRBD1 covers 9 bases. J was trimmed by 1 base and V by 8 bases; bases with no gene match: 5. Germline V gene sequence: CDR1 MNHNS, CDR2 SASEGT. The CDR3 has 14 residues.

The genes are TRBV12-5 and TRBJ2-1; 9 bases fit TRBD2. The CDR3 runs 18 residues. V shed 0 bases, J shed 0 bases, and the junction held 6 bases outside the gene matches. Germline V lookup: CDR1 LGHNT, CDR2 FRNRAP. The DNA of the CDR3 is TGTGCTAGTGGTTTGGTAAATAGCGGGGGTAGCTCCTACAATGAGCAGTTCTTC. This codes for CASGLVNSGGSSYNEQFF.

V is TRBV11-2 and J is TRBJ2-1; the D is unclear. Germline lookup yields CDR1 SGHAT and CDR2 FQNNGV. The germline V and J ends were trimmed by 5 bases and 6 bases, with 17 bases remaining between them. This CDR3 is built from 15 residues. As DNA, the CDR3 is TGTGCCAGCAGCCCCGGTAGTGCTCTTACCAATGAGCAGTTCTTC. It translates to CASSPGSALTNEQFF.

This chain uses TRBV7-6 with TRBJ2-1; a possible D gene is TRBD2 (7 bases). The CDR3 length is 16 residues. Deletions cut 2 bases from V and 2 bases from J, with 13 bases between. Germline assignment: CDR1 SGHVS and CDR2 FNYEAQ. The CDR3 DNA is TGTGCCAGCAGCTTATTGGGGGAGGGGGCCTACAATGAGCAGTTCTTC. Protein: CASSLLGEGAYNEQFF. The variable domain in full, with the rest retrieved from reference TRBV7-6 and TRBJ2-1, is GAGVSQSPRYKVTKRGQDVALRCDPISGHVSLYWYRQALGQGPEFLTYFNYEAQQDKSGLPNDRFSAERPEGSISTLTIQRTEQRDSAMYRCASSLLGEGAYNEQFFGPGTRLTVL.

This chain joins TRBV15 and TRBJ2-7, with 8 nucleotides matching TRBD1. The CDR3 has 15 amino acids. J lost 1 base, V lost 0 bases, and 2 bases had no gene match. Germline V gene sequence: CDR1 LNHNV, CDR2 YYDKDF (reference sequence). This CDR3 is CATSRDQGASYEQYF. In nucleotides, the CDR3 is TGTGCCACCAGCAGAGATCAGGGGGCTTCCTACGAGCAGTACTTC.

The V call is TRBV7-9, the J call TRBJ2-3; D unclear. Trimming cost V 1 base and J 4 bases, with 3 bases left between them. Germline V gene lookup returns CDR1 SEHNR and CDR2 FQNEAQ (reference sequence). The CDR3 is 12 residues long. CDR3 bases: TGTGCCAGCAGCTTAGTGGCAGATACGCAGTATTTT. Encoded protein: CASSLVADTQYF.

The chain combines TRBV18 with TRBJ1-3; 7 bases align to TRBD1. V dropped 5 bases and J dropped 1; count of bases not matched to a gene: 8. The CDR3 consists of 16 residues. Germline CDR1 reads KGHSH; CDR2 reads LQKENI. The CDR3, as DNA: TGTGCCAGCTCATCGTCGACAGGGTTTTCTGGAAACACCATATATTTT. Translating gives CASSSSTGFSGNTIYF.

This clone has more than one count but fewer than ten. The chain recombines TRBV5-1 with TRBJ1-5; D remains ambiguous. Germline CDR1 reads SGHRS; CDR2 reads YFSETQ. This CDR3 contains 14 residues. The V end lost 7 bases, the J end lost 4 bases, and 15 bases lay between the germline ends. The chain's CDR3 is CASHGERNNQPQHF. The CDR3 nucleotides are TGCGCCAGCCACGGAGAGCGCAATAATCAGCCCCAGCATTTT.

The chain links TRBV28 to TRBJ1-1, with 8 bases fitting TRBD1. This CDR3 has 13 amino acids. Trimming cost V 7 bases and J 9 bases; bases outside gene matches: 10. Germline values: CDR1 MDHEN, CDR2 SYDVKM. The CDR3 is CASNTGGTLKAFF. The CDR3 nucleotides read TGTGCCAGCAACACAGGGGGAACACTGAAAGCTTTCTTT.

The chain carries TRBV15 and TRBJ2-1, with 12 bases fitting TRBD1. Germline V lookup: CDR1 LNHNV, CDR2 YYDKDF (reference sequence). The trim removed 1 base at V and 6 bases at J, leaving 16 bases unmatched. This CDR3 comprises 20 residues. The CDR3 coding sequence is TGTGCCACCAGCAGAGGGCTAACGAGTCGGGGACAGGGGGCGGCCAATGAGCAGTTCTTC. Protein product: CATSRGLTSRGQGAANEQFF.

This rearrangement joins TRBV10-3 to TRBJ2-7; TRBD2 might be the D (6 bases). The germline gives CDR1 ENHRY, CDR2 SYGVKD. Trimming took 0 bases from V and 4 from J, leaving 13 bases between them. The CDR3 is 15 residues long. CDR3 region: CAISESTVGGYEQYF. The CDR3, as DNA: TGTGCCATCAGTGAGTCGACGGTTGGGGGGTACGAGCAGTACTTC.

The chain uses TRBV2 and TRBJ2-2; D ambiguous. The CDR3 contains 13 residues. V lost 6 bases and J lost 7, with 12 bases in between. Germline CDR1 reads SNHLY; CDR2 reads FYNNEI. The CDR3 DNA reads as TGTGCCAGCAGCACACTCGTGAGCGGGGAGCTGTTTTTT. It codes for CASSTLVSGELFF.

V gene TRBV7-2 combines with J gene TRBJ1-2, with 7 bases fitting TRBD1. Losses at the gene ends were 5 bases for V and 5 bases for J; bases not matched to a gene: 11. This CDR3 comprises 15 residues. In germline, CDR1 is SGHTA, CDR2 FQGNSA. CDR3 residues: CASSPYQGERYGYTF. The CDR3 coding sequence is TGTGCCAGCAGCCCCTACCAGGGGGAACGTTATGGCTACACCTTC.

The rearrangement links TRBV9 to TRBJ1-4; D is uncertain. Trimming took 4 bases from V and 8 from J, leaving 15 bases between them. From germline, CDR1 is SGDLS and CDR2 YYNGEE. The CDR3 is made up of 14 amino acids. The CDR3 nucleotides are TGTGCCAGCAGCCCCCGAGTGCGGTTCGAAAAACTGTTTTTT. Amino acid sequence: CASSPRVRFEKLFF.

V is TRBV30 and J is TRBJ2-7; D is unclear. This CDR3 is 14 amino acids long. The V and J ends lost 5 bases and 1 base respectively, with 15 bases between them. In germline, CDR1 is GTSNPN, CDR2 SVGIG (reference sequence). CDR3 DNA sequence: TGTGCCTGGGGGGTCACACCACTGTCCTACGAGCAGTACTTC. It encodes CAWGVTPLSYEQYF.

The chain combines TRBV28 with TRBJ2-6; tentative D call: TRBD1 (5 bases). V dropped 1 base and J dropped 3 bases, with 25 bases sitting between them. This CDR3 spans 21 amino acids. Looked up from germline, CDR1 is MDHEN and CDR2 is SYDVKM. CDR3: CASSLSGAVQTQGLGANVLTF. CDR3 DNA sequence: TGTGCCAGCAGTTTATCCGGTGCAGTACAGACGCAGGGTCTTGGGGCCAACGTCCTGACTTTC.

This sequence joins TRBV5-4 and TRBJ1-4; no firm D call. From germline, CDR1 is SGHNT and CDR2 YYREEE (reference sequence). Trimming removed 2 bases at V and 5 bases at J, with 13 bases between. The CDR3 runs 15 residues. CDR3 region: CASSFDLDPNEKLFF. Here the CDR3 DNA reads TGTGCCAGCAGCTTTGACCTTGACCCCAATGAAAAACTGTTTTTT.

The chain carries TRBV25-1 and TRBJ1-3; 9 positions match TRBD1. CDR3 length equals 16 residues. CDR1 and CDR2 from the germline V gene are MGHDK and SYGVNS. The V gene end was trimmed by 4 bases and the J gene end by 2 bases; junction bases not matched to a gene: 6. The CDR3 is CASSARGTGTGNTIYF. The CDR3 nucleotides are TGTGCCAGCAGTGCCCGAGGGACAGGGACTGGAAACACCATATATTTT.

V gene TRBV7-2 combines with J gene TRBJ2-5; tentative D call: TRBD1 (6 bases). The germline gives CDR1 SGHTA, CDR2 FQGNSA. The length of the CDR3 is 13 residues. Trimming removed 4 bases at V and 7 bases at J, with 13 bases between. CDR3 loop: CASSSGDVWTQYF. The CDR3, as DNA: TGTGCCAGCAGCTCAGGGGACGTGTGGACCCAGTACTTC.

This clone has more than one count but fewer than ten. The chain employs TRBV6-1 and TRBJ1-5, with D possibly matching TRBD1 (5 bases). Looked up from germline, CDR1 is MNHNS and CDR2 is SASEGT. Trimming pared 6 bases from V and 6 bases from J, leaving 18 bases between. The CDR3 has 15 residues. CDR3 protein: CASRVQRGAGQPQHF. For the CDR3, the DNA is TGTGCCAGCAGAGTACAGAGGGGCGCGGGTCAGCCCCAGCATTTT.

This chain links TRBV2 with TRBJ1-3; no definite D call. Germline V lookup: CDR1 SNHLY, CDR2 FYNNEI. The CDR3 runs 14 residues. V lost 6 bases and J lost 2, with 11 bases in between. CDR3 region: CASSQIPAGNTIYF. CDR3 coding DNA: TGTGCCAGCAGCCAGATTCCAGCTGGAAACACCATATATTTT.

This clone was picked up one time. J is TRBJ2-2 and V is TRBV28; D is ambiguous. CDR3 length: 16 residues. The germline V gene encodes CDR1 MDHEN and CDR2 SYDVKM. Trimming stripped 6 bases from V and 0 bases from J, with 14 bases between. CDR3 in DNA: TGTGCCAGCAGCCCCTTAAGGGTCTCGAACACCGGGGAGCTGTTTTTT. Amino acid sequence: CASSPLRVSNTGELFF.

The rearrangement joins TRBV18 to TRBJ2-7; 10 bases are shared with TRBD2. V lost 1 base, J lost 6 bases, and 6 bases stayed unmatched. Germline loops: CDR1 KGHSH, CDR2 LQKENI. CDR3 length: 15 amino acids. As DNA, the CDR3 is TGTGCCAGCTCACCACTTACTAGCGGGGCGAGCGAGCAGTACTTC. It codes for CASSPLTSGASEQYF.

V usage is TRBV5-1 and J usage is TRBJ2-5; tentatively, D is TRBD1 (5 bases). Trimming took off 1 base at V and 4 bases at J, with 5 bases between the two ends. The CDR3 has 12 residues. CDR1 is SGHRS and CDR2 is YFSETQ in the germline V gene. As DNA, the CDR3 is TGCGCCAGCAGCTTGACAGGAGAGACCCAGTACTTC. It encodes CASSLTGETQYF.

V gene TRBV7-3 combines with J gene TRBJ2-7; TRBD1 matches at 8 bases. The CDR3 totals 13 residues. Germline V CDR1 and CDR2: SGHTA, FQGTGA. The J segment lost 3 bases and the V segment lost 2 bases, leaving 0 bases of the junction unmatched. The DNA of the CDR3 is TGTGCCAGCAGCTTAGACAGGGGCTACGAGCAGTACTTC. It codes for CASSLDRGYEQYF.